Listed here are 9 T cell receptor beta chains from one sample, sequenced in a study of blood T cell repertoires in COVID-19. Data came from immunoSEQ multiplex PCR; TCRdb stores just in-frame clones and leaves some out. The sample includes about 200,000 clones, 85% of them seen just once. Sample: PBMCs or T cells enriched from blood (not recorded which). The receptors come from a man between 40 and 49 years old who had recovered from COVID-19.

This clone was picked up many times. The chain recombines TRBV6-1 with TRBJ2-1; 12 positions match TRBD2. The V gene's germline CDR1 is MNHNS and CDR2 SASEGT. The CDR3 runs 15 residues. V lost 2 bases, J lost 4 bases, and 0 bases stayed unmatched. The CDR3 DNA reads TGTGCCAGCAGTGAACTAGCGGGAGGGTACAATGAGCAGTTCTTC. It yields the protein CASSELAGGYNEQFF.

CDR3 protein: CASSPTRQGREQYF. In nucleotides, the CDR3 is TGTGCCAGCTCACCAACCCGACAGGGGAGAGAGCAGTACTTC. The V gene is TRBV18, the J gene TRBJ2-7; TRBD1 matches 8 bases. The CDR3 contains 14 residues. CDR1 and CDR2 from the germline V gene are KGHSH and LQKENI. Trimming cost V 2 bases and J 7 bases; bases outside gene matches: 7.

The CDR3 sequence: CASSLGQGARGYTF. The CDR3 nucleotides read TGTGCCAGCAGCTTGGGACAGGGGGCTCGTGGCTACACCTTC. The rearrangement links TRBV5-5 to TRBJ1-2, with TRBD1 matching over 10 bases. CDR3 length: 14 amino acids. V shed 0 bases, J shed 7 bases, and the junction held 3 bases outside the gene matches. Germline CDR1 SGHKS, CDR2 YYEKEE (reference sequence).

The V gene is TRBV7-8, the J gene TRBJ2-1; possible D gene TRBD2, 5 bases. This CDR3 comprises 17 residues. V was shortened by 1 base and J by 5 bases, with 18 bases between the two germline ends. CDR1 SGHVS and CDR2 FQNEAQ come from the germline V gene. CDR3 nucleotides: TGTGCCAGCAGCTTAGTTCCCGGGGATTCGTGGGACAATGAGCAGTTCTTC. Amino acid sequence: CASSLVPGDSWDNEQFF.

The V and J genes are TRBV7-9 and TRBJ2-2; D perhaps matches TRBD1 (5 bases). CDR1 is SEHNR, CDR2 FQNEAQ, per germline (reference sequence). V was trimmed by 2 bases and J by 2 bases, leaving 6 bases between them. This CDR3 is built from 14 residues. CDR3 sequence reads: CASSLRGNTGELFF. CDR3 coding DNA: TGTGCCAGCAGCTTAAGGGGAAACACCGGGGAGCTGTTTTTT.

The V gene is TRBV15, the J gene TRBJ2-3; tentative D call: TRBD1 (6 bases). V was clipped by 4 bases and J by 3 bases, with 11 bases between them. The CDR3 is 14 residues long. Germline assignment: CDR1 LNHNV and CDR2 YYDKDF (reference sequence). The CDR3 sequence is CATSIYQGTDTQYF. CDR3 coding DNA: TGTGCCACCAGCATCTATCAGGGGACAGATACGCAGTATTTT. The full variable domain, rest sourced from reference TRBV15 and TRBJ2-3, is DAMVIQNPRYQVTQFGKPVTLSCSQTLNHNVMYWYQQKSSQAPKLLFHYYDKDFNNEADTPDNFQSRRPNTSFCFLDIRSPGLGDTAMYLCATSIYQGTDTQYFGPGTRLTVL.

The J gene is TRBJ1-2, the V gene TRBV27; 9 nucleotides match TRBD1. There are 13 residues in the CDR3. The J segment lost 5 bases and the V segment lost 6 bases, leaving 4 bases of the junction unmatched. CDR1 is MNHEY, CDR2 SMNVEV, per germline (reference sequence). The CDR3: CASSETGGYGYTF. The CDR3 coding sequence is TGTGCCAGCAGCGAGACAGGGGGGTATGGCTACACCTTC.

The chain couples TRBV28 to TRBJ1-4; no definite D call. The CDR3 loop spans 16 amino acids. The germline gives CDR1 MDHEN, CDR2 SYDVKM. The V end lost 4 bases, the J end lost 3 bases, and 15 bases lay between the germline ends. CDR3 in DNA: TGTGCCAGCAGTTCCACCATTCGAGCGGCTAATGAAAAACTGTTTTTT. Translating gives CASSSTIRAANEKLFF.

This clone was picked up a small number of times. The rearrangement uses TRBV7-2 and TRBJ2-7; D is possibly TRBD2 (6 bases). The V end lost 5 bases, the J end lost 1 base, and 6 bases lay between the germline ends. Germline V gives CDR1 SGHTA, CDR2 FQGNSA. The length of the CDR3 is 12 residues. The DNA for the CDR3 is TGTGCCAGCAGCGGAGGGTCCTACGAGCAGTACTTC. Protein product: CASSGGSYEQYF.